This TCR beta chain was captured in a study of shared clonotypes between healthy human individuals. Using immunoSEQ multiplex PCR, the repertoire was profiled, and TCRdb retains in-frame clones only, with some absent. The sample consists of about 590,000 clones, over 95% of them appearing once. CD8 cells classed as naive were CD45RO-negative and positively selected for CCR7, excluding terminally differentiated effector memory CD45RA+ cells. Sequencing used naive CD8+ T cells sorted from blood. This clonotype originated in a woman aged 25 to 39 in good health.

The CDR3 reads CASSTSRQGYHRGYNYGYTF. The CDR3 DNA is TGTGCCAGTAGTACAAGCCGACAGGGTTACCATCGTGGGTACAACTATGGCTACACCTTC. The rearrangement links TRBV19 to TRBJ1-2, with 7 nucleotides matching TRBD1. The CDR3 spans 20 residues. Germline values: CDR1 LNHDA, CDR2 SQIVND (reference sequence). The V gene end was trimmed by 4 bases and the J gene end by 2 bases; junction bases not matched to a gene: 22. Using reference TRBV19 and TRBJ1-2 for the parts outside the CDR3, the full variable domain is DGGITQSPKYLFRKEGQNVTLSCEQNLNHDAMYWYRQDPGQGLRLIYYSQIVNDFQKGDIAEGYSVSREKKESFPLTVTSAQKNPTAFYLCASSTSRQGYHRGYNYGYTFGSGTRLTVV.